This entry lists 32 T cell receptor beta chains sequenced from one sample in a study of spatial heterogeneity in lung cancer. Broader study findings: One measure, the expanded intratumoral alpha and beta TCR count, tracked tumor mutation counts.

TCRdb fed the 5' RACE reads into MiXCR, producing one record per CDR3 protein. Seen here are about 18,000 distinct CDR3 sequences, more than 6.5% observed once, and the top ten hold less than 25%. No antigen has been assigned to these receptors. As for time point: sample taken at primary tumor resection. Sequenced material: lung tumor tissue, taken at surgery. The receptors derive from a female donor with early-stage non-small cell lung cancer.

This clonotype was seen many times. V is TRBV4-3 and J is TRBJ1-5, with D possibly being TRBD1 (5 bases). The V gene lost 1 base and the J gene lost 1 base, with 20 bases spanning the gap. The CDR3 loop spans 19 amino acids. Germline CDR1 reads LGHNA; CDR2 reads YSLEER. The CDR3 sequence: CASSQGPLEGHRSNQPQHF. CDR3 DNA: TGCGCCAGCAGCCAAGGTCCACTGGAGGGGCATAGGAGCAATCAGCCCCAGCATTTT.

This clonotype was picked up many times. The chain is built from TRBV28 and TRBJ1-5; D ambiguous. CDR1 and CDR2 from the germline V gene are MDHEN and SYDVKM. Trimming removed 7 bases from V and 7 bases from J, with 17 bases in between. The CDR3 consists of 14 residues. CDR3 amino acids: CASTFTWEVQPQHF. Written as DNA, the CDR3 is TGTGCCAGCACCTTCACCTGGGAGGTCCAGCCCCAGCATTTT.

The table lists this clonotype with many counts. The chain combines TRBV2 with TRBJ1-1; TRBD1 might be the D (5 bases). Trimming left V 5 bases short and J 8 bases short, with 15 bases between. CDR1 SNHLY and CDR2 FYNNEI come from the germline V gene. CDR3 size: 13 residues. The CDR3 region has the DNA TGTGCCAGCAGTAAAGGACAAGTCGGGGAAGCTTTCTTT. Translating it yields CASSKGQVGEAFF.

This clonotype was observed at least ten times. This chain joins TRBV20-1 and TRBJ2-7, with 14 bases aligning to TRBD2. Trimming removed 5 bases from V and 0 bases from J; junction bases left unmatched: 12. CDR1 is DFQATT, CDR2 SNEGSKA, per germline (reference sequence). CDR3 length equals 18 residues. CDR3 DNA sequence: TGCAGTGCTCGAACGGGGACTAGCGGGGGCCTGAGCTCCTACGAGCAGTACTTC. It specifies CSARTGTSGGLSSYEQYF.

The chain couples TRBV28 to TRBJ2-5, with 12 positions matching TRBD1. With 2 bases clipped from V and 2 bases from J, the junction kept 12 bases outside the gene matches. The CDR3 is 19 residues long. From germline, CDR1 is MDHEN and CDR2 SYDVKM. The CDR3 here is CASSLDWDRGPHGQETQYF. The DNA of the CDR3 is TGTGCCAGCAGTTTAGATTGGGACAGGGGGCCCCACGGACAAGAGACCCAGTACTTC. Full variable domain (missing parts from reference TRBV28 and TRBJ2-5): DVKVTQSSRYLVKRTGEKVFLECVQDMDHENMFWYRQDPGLGLRLIYFSYDVKMKEKGDIPEGYSVSREKKERFSLILESASTNQTSMYLCASSLDWDRGPHGQETQYFGPGTRLLVL.

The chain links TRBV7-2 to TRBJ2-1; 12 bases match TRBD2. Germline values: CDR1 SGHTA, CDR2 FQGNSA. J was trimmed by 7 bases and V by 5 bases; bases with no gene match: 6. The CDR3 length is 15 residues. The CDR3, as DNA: TGTGCCAGCAGCACCCTAGCGGGGGGGAATAATGAGCAGTTCTTC. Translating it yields CASSTLAGGNNEQFF.

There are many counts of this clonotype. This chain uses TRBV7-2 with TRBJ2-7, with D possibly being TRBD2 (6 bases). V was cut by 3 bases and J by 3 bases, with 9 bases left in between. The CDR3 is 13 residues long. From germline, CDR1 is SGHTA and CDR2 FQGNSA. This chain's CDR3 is CASSLLRGYEQYF. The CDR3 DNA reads TGTGCCAGCAGCTTGTTGCGGGGCTACGAGCAGTACTTC.

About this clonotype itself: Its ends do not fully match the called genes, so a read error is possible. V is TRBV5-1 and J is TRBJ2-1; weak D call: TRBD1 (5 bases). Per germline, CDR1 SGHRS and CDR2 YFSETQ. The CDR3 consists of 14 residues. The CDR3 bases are TGCGTCAGCAGCCCAGAAGACAGTTACAATGAGCAGTTCTTC. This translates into CVSSPEDSYNEQFF.

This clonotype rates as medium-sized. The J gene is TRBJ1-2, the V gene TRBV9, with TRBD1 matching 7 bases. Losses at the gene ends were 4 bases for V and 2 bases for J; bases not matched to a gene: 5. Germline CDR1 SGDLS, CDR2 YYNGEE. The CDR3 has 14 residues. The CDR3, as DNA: TGTGCCAGCAGCCCCGGGACAGAGAACTATGGCTACACCTTC. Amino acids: CASSPGTENYGYTF. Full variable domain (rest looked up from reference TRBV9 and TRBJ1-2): DSGVTQTPKHLITATGQRVTLRCSPRSGDLSVYWYQQSLDQGLQFLIQYYNGEERAKGNILERFSAQQFPDLHSELNLSSLELGDSALYFCASSPGTENYGYTFGSGTRLTVV.

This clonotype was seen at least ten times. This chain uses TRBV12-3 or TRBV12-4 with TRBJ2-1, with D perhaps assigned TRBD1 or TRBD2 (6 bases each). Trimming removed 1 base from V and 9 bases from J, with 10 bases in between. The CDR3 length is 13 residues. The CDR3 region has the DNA TGTGCCAGCAGTTTAGTCAGGGGAGGTGAGCAGTTCTTC. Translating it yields CASSLVRGGEQFF.

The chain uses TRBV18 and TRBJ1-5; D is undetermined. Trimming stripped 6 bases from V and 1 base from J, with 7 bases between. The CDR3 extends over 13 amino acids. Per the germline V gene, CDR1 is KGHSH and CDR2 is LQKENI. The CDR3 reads CASSGGSNQPQHF. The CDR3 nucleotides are TGTGCCAGCTCGGGAGGGAGCAATCAGCCCCAGCATTTT.

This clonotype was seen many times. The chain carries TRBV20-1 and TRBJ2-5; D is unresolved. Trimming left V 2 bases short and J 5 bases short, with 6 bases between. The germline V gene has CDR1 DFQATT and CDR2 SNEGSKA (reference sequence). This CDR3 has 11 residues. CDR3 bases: TGCAGTGCTAGACCATCCGAGACCCAGTACTTC. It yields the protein CSARPSETQYF.

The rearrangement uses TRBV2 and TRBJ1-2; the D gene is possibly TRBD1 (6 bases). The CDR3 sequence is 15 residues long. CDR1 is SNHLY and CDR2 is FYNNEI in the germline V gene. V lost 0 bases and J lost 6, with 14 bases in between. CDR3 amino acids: CASSEATRGAHGYTF. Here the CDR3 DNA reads TGTGCCAGCAGTGAAGCGACTCGGGGGGCGCATGGCTACACCTTC.

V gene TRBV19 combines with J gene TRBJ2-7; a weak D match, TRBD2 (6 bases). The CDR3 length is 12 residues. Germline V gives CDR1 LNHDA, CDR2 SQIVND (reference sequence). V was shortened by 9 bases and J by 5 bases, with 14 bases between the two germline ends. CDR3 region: CASGGSVNEQYF. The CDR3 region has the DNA TGTGCCAGCGGGGGTAGCGTTAACGAGCAGTACTTC.

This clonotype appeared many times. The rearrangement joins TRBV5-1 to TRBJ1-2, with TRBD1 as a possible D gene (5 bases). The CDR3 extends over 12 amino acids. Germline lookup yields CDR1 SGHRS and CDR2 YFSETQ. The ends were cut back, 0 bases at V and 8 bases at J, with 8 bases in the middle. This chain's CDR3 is CASSLEGSGYTF. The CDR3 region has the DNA TGCGCCAGCAGCTTGGAGGGGAGCGGCTACACCTTC. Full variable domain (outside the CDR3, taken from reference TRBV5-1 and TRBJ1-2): KAGVTQTPRYLIKTRGQQVTLSCSPISGHRSVSWYQQTPGQGLQFLFEYFSETQRNKGNFPGRFSGRQFSNSRSEMNVSTLELGDSALYLCASSLEGSGYTFGSGTRLTVV.

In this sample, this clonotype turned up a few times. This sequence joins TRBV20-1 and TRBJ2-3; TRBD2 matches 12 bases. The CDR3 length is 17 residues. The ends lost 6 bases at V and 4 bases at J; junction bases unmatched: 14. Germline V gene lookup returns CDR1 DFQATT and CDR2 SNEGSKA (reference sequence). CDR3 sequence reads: CSAPRTSGVIGADTQYF. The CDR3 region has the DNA TGCAGTGCCCCCCGGACTAGCGGGGTGATTGGGGCAGATACGCAGTATTTT.

CDR3 DNA: TGTGCCAGTAGTATAGTAGCCAAAAACATTCAGTACTTC. Residues: CASSIVAKNIQYF. The chain employs TRBV19 and TRBJ2-4; D remains unclear. Germline V gives CDR1 LNHDA, CDR2 SQIVND (reference sequence). CDR3 length equals 13 residues. Trimming removed 1 base from V and 0 bases from J, with 1 base in between.

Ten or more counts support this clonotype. This CDR3 reads CSVDQGAGYTF. The CDR3 region has the DNA TGCAGCGTTGACCAGGGGGCTGGCTACACCTTC. The chain joins TRBV29-1 to TRBJ1-2; TRBD1 matches 8 bases. From germline, CDR1 is SQVTM and CDR2 ANQGSEA. Trimming cost V 3 bases and J 7 bases; bases outside gene matches: 1. This CDR3 comprises 11 residues.

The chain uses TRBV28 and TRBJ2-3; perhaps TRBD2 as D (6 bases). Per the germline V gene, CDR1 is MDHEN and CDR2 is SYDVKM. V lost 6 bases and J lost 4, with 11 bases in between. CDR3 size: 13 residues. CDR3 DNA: TGTGCCAGCAGCTGGAGGGGCTCAGATACGCAGTATTTT. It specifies CASSWRGSDTQYF.

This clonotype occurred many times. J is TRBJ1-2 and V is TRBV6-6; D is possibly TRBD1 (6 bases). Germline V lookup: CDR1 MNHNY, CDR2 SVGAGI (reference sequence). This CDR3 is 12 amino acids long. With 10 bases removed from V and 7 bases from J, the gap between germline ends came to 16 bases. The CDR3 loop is CATRGGSFGYTF. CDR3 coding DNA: TGTGCCACTAGGGGGGGAAGTTTTGGCTACACCTTC.

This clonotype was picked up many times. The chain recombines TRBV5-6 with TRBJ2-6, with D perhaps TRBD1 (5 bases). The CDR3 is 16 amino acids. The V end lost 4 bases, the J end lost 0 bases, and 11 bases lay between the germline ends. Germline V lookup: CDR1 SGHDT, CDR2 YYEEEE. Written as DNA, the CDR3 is TGTGCCAGCAGCAACTGGGGCCTCTCTGGGGCCAACGTCCTGACTTTC. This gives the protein CASSNWGLSGANVLTF.

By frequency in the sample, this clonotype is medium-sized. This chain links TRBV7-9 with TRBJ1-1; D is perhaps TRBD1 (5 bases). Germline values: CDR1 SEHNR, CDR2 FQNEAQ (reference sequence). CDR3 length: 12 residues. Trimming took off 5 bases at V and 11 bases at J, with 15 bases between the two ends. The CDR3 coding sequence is TGTGCCAGCAGCCTCCCATTGGGGGAGGCTTTCTTT. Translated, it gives CASSLPLGEAFF.

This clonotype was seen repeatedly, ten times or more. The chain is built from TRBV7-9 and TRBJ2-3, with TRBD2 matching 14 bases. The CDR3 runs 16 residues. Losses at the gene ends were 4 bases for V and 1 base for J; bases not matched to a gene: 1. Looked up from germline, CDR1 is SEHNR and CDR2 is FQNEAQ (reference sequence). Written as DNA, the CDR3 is TGTGCCAGCAGCTCGGGACTAGCGGGGGGCACAGATACGCAGTATTTT. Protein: CASSSGLAGGTDTQYF. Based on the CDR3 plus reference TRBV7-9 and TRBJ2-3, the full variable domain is DTGVSQNPRHKITKRGQNVTFRCDPISEHNRLYWYRQTLGQGPEFLTYFQNEAQLEKSRLLSDRFSAERPKGSFSTLEIQRTEQGDSAMYLCASSSGLAGGTDTQYFGPGTRLTVL.

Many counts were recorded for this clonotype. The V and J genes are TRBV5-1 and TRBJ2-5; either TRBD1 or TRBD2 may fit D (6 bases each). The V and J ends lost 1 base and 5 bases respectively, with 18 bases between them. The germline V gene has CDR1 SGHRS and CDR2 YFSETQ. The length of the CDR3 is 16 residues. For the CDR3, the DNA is TGCGCCAGCAGCTTGCTCGGTTCGGGGGCTCGGGAGACCCAGTACTTC. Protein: CASSLLGSGARETQYF.

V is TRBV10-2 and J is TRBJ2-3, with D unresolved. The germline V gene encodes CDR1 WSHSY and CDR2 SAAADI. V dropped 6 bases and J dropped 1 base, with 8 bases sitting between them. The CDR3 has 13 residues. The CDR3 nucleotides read TGCGCCAGCAGGCAAAGAGGCACAGATACGCAGTATTTT. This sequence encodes CASRQRGTDTQYF.

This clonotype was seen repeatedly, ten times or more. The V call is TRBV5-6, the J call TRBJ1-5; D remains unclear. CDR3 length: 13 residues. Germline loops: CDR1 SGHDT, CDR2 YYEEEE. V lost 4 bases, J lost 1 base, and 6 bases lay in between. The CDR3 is CASSLRSNQPQHF. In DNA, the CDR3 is TGTGCCAGCAGCCTTAGAAGCAATCAGCCCCAGCATTTT. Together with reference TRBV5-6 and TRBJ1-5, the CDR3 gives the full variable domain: DAGVTQSPTHLIKTRGQQVTLRCSPKSGHDTVSWYQQALGQGPQFIFQYYEEEERQRGNFPDRFSGHQFPNYSSELNVNALLLGDSALYLCASSLRSNQPQHFGDGTRLSIL.

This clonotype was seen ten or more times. This CDR3 reads CASSASLAGGPAEQFF. The CDR3 region has the DNA TGTGCCAGCAGCGCCTCCCTAGCGGGGGGGCCCGCTGAGCAGTTCTTC. The chain is built from TRBV9 and TRBJ2-1, with 12 bases that match TRBD2. The CDR3 extends over 16 amino acids. The germline CDR1 and CDR2 sequences are SGDLS and YYNGEE. Trimming took 3 bases from V and 9 from J; bases not matched to a gene: 10.

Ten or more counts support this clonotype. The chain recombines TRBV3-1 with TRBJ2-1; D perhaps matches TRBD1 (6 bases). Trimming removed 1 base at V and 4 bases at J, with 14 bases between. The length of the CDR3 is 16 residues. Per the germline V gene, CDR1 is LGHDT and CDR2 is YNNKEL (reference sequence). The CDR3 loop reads CASSQGGLFGYNEQFF. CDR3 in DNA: TGTGCCAGCAGCCAAGGGGGGCTGTTCGGTTACAATGAGCAGTTCTTC.

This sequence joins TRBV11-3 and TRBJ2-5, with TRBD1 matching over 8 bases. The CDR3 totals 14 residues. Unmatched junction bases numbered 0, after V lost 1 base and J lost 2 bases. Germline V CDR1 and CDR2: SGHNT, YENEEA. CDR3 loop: CASSLGQGQETQYF. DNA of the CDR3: TGTGCCAGCAGCTTAGGACAGGGGCAAGAGACCCAGTACTTC. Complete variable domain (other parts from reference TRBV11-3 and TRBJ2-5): EAGVVQSPRYKIIEKKQPVAFWCNPISGHNTLYWYLQNLGQGPELLIRYENEEAVDDSQLPKDRFSAERLKGVDSTLKIQPAELGDSAVYLCASSLGQGQETQYFGPGTRLLVL.

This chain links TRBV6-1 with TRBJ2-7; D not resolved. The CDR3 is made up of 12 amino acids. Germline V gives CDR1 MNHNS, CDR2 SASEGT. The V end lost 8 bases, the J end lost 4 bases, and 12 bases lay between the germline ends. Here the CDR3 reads CASASVGYEQYF. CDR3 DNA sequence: TGTGCCAGCGCCTCGGTCGGATACGAGCAGTACTTC.

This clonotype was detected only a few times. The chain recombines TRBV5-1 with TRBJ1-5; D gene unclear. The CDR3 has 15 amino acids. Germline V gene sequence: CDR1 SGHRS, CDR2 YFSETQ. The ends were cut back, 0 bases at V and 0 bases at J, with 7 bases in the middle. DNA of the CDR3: TGCGCCAGCAGCTTGGAGGGTAGTAGCAATCAGCCCCAGCATTTT. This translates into CASSLEGSSNQPQHF.

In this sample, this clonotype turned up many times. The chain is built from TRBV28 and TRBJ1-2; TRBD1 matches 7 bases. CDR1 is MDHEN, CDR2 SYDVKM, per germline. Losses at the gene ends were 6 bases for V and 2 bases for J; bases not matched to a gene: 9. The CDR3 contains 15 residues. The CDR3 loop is CASSPPGGVNYGYTF. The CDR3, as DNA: TGTGCCAGCAGCCCGCCAGGGGGGGTAAACTATGGCTACACCTTC.